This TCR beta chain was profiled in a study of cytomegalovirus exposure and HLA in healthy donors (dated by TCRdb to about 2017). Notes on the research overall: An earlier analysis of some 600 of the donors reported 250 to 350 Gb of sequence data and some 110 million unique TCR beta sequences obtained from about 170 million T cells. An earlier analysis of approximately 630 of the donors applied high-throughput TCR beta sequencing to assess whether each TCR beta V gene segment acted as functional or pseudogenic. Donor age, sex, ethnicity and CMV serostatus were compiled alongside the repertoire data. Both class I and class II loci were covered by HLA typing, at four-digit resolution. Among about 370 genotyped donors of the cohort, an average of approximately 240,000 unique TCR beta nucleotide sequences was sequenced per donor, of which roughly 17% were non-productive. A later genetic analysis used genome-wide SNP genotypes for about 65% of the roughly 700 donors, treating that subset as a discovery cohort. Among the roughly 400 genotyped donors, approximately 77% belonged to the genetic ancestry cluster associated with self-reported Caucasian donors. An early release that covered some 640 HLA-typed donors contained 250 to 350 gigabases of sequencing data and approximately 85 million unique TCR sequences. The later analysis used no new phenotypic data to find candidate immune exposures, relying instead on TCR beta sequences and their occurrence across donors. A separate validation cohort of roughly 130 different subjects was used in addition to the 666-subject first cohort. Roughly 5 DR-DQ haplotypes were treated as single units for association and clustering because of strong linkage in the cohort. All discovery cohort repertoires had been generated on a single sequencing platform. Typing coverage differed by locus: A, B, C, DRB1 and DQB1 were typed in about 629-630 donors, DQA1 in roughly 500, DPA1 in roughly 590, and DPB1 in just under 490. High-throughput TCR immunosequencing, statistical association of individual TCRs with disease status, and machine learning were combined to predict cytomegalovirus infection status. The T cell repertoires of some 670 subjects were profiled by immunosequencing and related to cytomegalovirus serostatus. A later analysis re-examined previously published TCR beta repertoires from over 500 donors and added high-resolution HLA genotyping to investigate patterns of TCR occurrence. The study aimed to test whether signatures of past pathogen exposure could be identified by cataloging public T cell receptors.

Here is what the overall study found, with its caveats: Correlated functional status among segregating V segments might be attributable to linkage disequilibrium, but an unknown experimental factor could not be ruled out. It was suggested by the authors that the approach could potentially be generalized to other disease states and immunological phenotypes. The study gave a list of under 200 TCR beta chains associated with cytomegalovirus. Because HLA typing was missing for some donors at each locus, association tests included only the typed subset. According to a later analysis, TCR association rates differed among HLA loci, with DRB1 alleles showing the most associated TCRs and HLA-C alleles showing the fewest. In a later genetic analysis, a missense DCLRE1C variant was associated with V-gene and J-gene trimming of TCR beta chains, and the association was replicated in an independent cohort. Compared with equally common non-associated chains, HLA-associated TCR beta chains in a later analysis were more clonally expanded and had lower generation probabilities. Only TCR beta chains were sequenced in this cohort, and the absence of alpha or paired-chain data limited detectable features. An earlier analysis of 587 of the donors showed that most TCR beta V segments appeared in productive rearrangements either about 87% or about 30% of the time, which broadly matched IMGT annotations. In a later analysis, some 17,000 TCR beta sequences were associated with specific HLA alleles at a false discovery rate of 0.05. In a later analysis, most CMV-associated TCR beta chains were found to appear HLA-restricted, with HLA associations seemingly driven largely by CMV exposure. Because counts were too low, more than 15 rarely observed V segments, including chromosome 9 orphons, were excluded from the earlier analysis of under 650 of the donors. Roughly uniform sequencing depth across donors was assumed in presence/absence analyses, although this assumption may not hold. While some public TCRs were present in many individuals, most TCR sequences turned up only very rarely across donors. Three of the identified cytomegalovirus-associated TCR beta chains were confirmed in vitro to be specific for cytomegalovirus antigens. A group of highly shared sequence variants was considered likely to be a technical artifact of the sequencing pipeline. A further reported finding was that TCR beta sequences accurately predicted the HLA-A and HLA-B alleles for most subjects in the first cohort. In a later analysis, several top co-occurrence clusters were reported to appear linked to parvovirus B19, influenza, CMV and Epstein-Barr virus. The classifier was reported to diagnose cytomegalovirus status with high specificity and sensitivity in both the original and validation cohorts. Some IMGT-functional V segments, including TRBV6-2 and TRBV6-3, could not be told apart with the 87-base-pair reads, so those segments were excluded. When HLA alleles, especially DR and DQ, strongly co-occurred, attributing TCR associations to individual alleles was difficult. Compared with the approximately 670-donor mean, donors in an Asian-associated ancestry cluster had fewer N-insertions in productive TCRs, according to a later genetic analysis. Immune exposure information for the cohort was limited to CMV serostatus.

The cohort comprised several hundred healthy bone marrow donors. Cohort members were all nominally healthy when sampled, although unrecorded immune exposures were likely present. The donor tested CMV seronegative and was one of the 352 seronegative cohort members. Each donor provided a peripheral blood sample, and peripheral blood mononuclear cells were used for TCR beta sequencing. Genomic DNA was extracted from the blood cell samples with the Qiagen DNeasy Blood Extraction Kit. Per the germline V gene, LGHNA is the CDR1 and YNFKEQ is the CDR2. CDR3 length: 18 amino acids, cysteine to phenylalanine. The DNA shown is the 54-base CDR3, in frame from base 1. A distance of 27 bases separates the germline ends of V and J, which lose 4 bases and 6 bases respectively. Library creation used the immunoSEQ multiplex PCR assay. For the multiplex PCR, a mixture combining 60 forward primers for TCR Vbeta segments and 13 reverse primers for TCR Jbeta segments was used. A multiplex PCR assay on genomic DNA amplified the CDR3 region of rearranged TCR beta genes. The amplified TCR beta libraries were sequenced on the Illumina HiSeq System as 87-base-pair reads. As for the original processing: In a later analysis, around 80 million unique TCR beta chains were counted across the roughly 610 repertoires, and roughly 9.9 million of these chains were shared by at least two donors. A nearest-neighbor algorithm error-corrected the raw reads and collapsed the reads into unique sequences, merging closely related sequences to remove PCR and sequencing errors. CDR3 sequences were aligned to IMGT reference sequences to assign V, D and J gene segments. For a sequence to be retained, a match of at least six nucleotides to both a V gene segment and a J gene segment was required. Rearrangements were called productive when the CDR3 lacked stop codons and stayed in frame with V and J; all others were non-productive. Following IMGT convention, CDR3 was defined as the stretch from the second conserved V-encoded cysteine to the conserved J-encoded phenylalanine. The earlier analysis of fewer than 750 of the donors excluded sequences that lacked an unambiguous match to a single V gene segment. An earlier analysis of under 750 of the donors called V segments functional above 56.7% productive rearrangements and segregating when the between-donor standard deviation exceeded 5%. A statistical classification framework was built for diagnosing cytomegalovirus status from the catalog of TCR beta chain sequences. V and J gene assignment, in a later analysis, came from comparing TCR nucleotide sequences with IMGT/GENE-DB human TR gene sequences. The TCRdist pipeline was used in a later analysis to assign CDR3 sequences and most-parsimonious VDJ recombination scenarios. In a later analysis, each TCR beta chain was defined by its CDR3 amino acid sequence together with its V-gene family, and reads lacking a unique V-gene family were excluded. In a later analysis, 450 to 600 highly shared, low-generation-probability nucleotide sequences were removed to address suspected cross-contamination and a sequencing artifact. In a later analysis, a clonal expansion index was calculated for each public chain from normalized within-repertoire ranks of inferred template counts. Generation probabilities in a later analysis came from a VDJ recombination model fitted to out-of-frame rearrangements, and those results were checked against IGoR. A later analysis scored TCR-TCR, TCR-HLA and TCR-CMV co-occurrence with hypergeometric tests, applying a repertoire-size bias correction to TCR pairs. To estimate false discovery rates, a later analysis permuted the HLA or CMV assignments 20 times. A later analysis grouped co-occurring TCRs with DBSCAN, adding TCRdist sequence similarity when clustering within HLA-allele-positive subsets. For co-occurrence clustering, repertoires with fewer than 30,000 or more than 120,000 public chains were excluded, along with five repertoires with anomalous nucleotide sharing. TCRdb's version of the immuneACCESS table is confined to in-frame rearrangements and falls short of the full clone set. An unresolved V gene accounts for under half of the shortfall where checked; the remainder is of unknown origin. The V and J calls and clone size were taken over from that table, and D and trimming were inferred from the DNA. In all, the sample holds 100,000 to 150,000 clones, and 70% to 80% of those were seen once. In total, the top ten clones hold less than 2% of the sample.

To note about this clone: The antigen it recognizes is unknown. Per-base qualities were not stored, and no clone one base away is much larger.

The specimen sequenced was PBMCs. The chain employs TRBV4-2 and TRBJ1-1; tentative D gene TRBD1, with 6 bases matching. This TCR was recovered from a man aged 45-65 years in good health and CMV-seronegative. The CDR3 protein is CASSLTLAGAQNGAEAFF. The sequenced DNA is TGTGCCAGCAGCCTCACCTTAGCGGGGGCGCAAAACGGTGCTGAAGCTTTCTTT.